This entry describes one T cell receptor beta chain. This sample was taken from a study of beta chain features in type 1 diabetes. Study background: Comparable age, gender and cell yields were observed in patients relative to healthy donors.

The CDR3 is made up of 17 amino acids. Germline values: CDR1 SGHDT, CDR2 YYEEEE. The ends lost 5 bases at V and 3 bases at J; junction bases unmatched: 6. The authors reverse transcribed all of the isolated RNA, so sequencing captured expressed TCRB transcripts. About 3.57 million reads were obtained on average from naive, central memory and regulatory T cell samples. This table comes from immunoSEQ multiplex PCR, and its TCRdb copy is limited to in-frame clones, with some not included. Of 390,000 or so clones listed, approximately 15% were seen once; the top ten hold 0.035% to 0.04%. The specimen sequenced was naive CD4+ T cells from blood. The TCR comes from a man between 25 and 39 years old in good health. The chain uses TRBV5-6 and TRBJ2-2, with TRBD2 matching 14 bases. The CDR3 sequence is CASSFPGLAGDTGELFF. DNA for the CDR3: TGTGCCAGCAGTTTCCCGGGACTAGCGGGAGACACCGGGGAGCTGTTTTTT.